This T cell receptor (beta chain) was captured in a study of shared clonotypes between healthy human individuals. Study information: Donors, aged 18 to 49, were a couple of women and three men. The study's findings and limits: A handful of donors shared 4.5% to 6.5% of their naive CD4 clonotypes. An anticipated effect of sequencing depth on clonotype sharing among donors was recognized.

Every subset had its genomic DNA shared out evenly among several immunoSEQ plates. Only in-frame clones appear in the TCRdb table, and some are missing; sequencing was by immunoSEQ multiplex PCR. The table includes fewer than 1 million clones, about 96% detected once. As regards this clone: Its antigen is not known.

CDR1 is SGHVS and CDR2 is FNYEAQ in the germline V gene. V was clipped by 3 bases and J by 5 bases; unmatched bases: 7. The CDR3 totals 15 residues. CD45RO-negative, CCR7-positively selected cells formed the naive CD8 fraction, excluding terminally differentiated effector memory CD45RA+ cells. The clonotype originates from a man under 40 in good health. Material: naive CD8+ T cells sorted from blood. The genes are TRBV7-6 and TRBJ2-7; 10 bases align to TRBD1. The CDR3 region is CASSFPGTGAHEQYF. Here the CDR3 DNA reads TGTGCCAGCAGCTTTCCCGGGACAGGGGCCCACGAGCAGTACTTC. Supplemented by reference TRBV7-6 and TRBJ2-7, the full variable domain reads GAGVSQSPRYKVTKRGQDVALRCDPISGHVSLYWYRQALGQGPEFLTYFNYEAQQDKSGLPNDRFSAERPEGSISTLTIQRTEQRDSAMYRCASSFPGTGAHEQYFGPGTRLTVT.